This TCR beta chain appears in the sequencing data of a study of T cell responses to AZD1222 COVID-19 vaccine. Study-wide findings and caveats: Reportedly, close to half of spike-specific TCRs are directed against unmutated variant regions. A mostly white British donor set with more females was recruited, and clonal diversity was possibly underestimated.

A note on this clone: Antigen: not known.

Second-dose recipients at about 4 or about 12 weeks were treated as one pooled group. From germline, CDR1 is SNHLY and CDR2 FYNNEI. CDR3 size: 15 residues. Trimming shortened V by 4 bases and J by 0 bases, and 10 bases separated the two germline ends. Using immunoSEQ multiplex PCR, the repertoire was profiled, and TCRdb retains in-frame clones only, with some absent. The sample yields 150,000 to 180,000 clones, more than 75% seen once. V gene TRBV2 combines with J gene TRBJ2-1; no firm D call. The origin of this receptor is an adult who received the AZD1222 COVID-19 vaccine. The specimen comprised peripheral blood, sampled 28 days after the second AZD1222 dose. CDR3 bases: TGTGCCAGCAGTGGTACCCAGAGCTCCTACAATGAGCAGTTCTTC. This gives the protein CASSGTQSSYNEQFF. The entire variable domain, with the rest obtained from reference TRBV2 and TRBJ2-1, is as follows: EPEVTQTPSHQVTQMGQEVILRCVPISNHLYFYWYRQILGQKVEFLVSFYNNEISEKSEIFDDQFSVERPDGSNFTLKIRSTKLEDSAMYFCASSGTQSSYNEQFFGPGTRLTVL.